This T cell receptor beta chain was found in a study of control samples from healthy donors and cancer patients (TCRdb year 2020). Library construction relied on the immunoSEQ multiplex PCR assay. TCRdb limited this immuneACCESS table to in-frame rearrangements with V and J called. A share of clones is missing; checked studies link under half to unresolved V genes, and the rest is unexplained. Recorded for this sample are 75,000 to 90,000 clones; under 90% of them occurred a single time. The ten largest clonotypes hold around 2.1% of the sample. Remarks on this clone: What this receptor recognizes is not known. No much larger clone is present one base from it, and per-base qualities are unavailable.

Measured from the cysteine to the phenylalanine, the CDR3 is 13 residues long. Just the 39-base CDR3 DNA is kept, in frame starting at base 1. V is cut by 6 bases and J by 5 bases, and the space between the germline ends is 14 bases. Sequenced: blood. The TCR sequence derives from a woman between 40 and 50 years old in good health. Here the chain combines TRBV12-3 or TRBV12-4 and TRBJ2-7, with a weak D call of TRBD1 (5 bases match). The base sequence is TGTGCCAGCAGAGGGGCCGGTCGGGACGAGCAGTACTTC. Translated, it gives CASRGAGRDEQYF.